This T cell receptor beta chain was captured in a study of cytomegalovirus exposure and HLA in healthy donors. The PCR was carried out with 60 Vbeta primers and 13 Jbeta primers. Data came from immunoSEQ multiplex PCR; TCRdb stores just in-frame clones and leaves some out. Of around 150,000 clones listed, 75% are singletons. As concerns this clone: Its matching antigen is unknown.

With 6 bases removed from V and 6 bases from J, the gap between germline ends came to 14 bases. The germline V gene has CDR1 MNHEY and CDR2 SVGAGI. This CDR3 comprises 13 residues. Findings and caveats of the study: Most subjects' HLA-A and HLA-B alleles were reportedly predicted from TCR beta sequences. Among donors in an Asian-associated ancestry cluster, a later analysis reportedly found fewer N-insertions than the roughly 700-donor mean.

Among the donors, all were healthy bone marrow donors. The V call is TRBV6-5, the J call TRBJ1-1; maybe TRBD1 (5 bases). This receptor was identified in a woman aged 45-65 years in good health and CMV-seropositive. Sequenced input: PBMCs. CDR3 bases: TGTGCCAGCAGCCAATTCGGGGGGGCTGAAGCTTTCTTT. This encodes CASSQFGGAEAFF.